What follows are 9 T cell receptor beta chains derived from one specimen sequenced in a study of cytomegalovirus exposure and HLA in healthy donors. Both 60 Vbeta primers and 13 Jbeta primers went into the PCR. Libraries were prepared by immunoSEQ multiplex PCR; TCRdb keeps only in-frame clonotypes and omits some of them. The sample holds roughly 86,000 clones, 70% to 85% seen once. What was sequenced was PBMCs. The receptors come from a man aged 55-75 years in good health and CMV-seronegative.

The chain recombines TRBV30 with TRBJ1-4; TRBD1 matches at 9 bases. Germline-derived CDR1 and CDR2 are GTSNPN and SVGIG (reference sequence). Trimming removed 6 bases from V and 5 bases from J; junction bases left unmatched: 4. The length of the CDR3 is 13 residues. Written as DNA, the CDR3 is TGTGCCTGTCCGGGACAGGGAAATGAAAAACTGTTTTTT. Its translation is CACPGQGNEKLFF.

The V call is TRBV11-2, the J call TRBJ1-2; 8 bases fit TRBD1. Germline lookup yields CDR1 SGHAT and CDR2 FQNNGV. The CDR3 contains 19 residues. With 0 bases clipped from V and 4 bases from J, the junction kept 16 bases outside the gene matches. The DNA of the CDR3 is TGTGCCAGCAGCTTAGATCCGGGACAGGACCTTGCTAGTAGCTATGGCTACACCTTC. It is translated as CASSLDPGQDLASSYGYTF.

The chain combines TRBV7-9 with TRBJ2-5, with D tentatively TRBD1 (5 bases). The CDR3 is made up of 17 amino acids. V was cut by 2 bases and J by 5 bases, with 21 bases left in between. In germline, CDR1 is SEHNR, CDR2 FQNEAQ (reference sequence). The CDR3 coding sequence is TGTGCCAGCAGCTTATCCCCAGCCGTAGAAGGGGTGGAGACCCAGTACTTC. The encoded protein is CASSLSPAVEGVETQYF.

This clone was seen only once. The chain is built from TRBV28 and TRBJ1-1; 8 nucleotides line up with TRBD1. Germline V gene data show CDR1 as MDHEN and CDR2 as SYDVKM. V gave up 5 bases and J gave up 7 bases; unmatched junction bases: 9. The CDR3 has 14 amino acids. For the CDR3, the DNA is TGTGCCAGCAGTCCACGGACAGGGCCTAGTGAAGCTTTCTTT. This gives the protein CASSPRTGPSEAFF. Together with reference TRBV28 and TRBJ1-1, the CDR3 gives the full variable domain: DVKVTQSSRYLVKRTGEKVFLECVQDMDHENMFWYRQDPGLGLRLIYFSYDVKMKEKGDIPEGYSVSREKKERFSLILESASTNQTSMYLCASSPRTGPSEAFFGQGTRLTVV.

The chain uses TRBV7-2 and TRBJ1-2; D might be TRBD1 (6 bases). Germline V lookup: CDR1 SGHTA, CDR2 FQGNSA. Trimming removed 4 bases from V and 6 bases from J, with 12 bases in between. The CDR3 has 13 residues. The CDR3 here is CASSSLQGNGYTF. CDR3 DNA sequence: TGTGCCAGCAGCTCCCTTCAGGGGAATGGCTACACCTTC.

The rearrangement uses TRBV2 and TRBJ2-1; 7 nucleotides match TRBD1. This CDR3 has 15 residues. V was pared by 8 bases and J by 6 bases, with 13 bases of the junction left unmatched. Germline V gene sequence: CDR1 SNHLY, CDR2 FYNNEI. The CDR3 protein is CASLGRSGGFNEQFF. In nucleotides, the CDR3 is TGTGCCAGCCTGGGTAGGTCAGGGGGTTTCAATGAGCAGTTCTTC. The full variable domain, completed using reference TRBV2 and TRBJ2-1, is EPEVTQTPSHQVTQMGQEVILRCVPISNHLYFYWYRQILGQKVEFLVSFYNNEISEKSEIFDDQFSVERPDGSNFTLKIRSTKLEDSAMYFCASLGRSGGFNEQFFGPGTRLTVL.

The V call is TRBV14, the J call TRBJ2-7; D unresolved. The CDR3 is 13 amino acids. V was shortened by 4 bases and J by 0 bases, with 7 bases between the two germline ends. CDR1 is SGHDN, CDR2 FVKESK, per germline. The CDR3 nucleotides are TGTGCCAGCAGCCGAGACTCCTCCTACGAGCAGTACTTC. Encoded protein: CASSRDSSYEQYF.

This clone has just a few counts. J is TRBJ2-1 and V is TRBV7-9; unclear D gene. This CDR3 region has 13 residues. Trimming shortened V by 8 bases and J by 10 bases, and 18 bases separated the two germline ends. The germline CDR1 and CDR2 sequences are SEHNR and FQNEAQ (reference sequence). CDR3 nucleotide sequence: TGTGCCAGCTCCCGAATCAGCGAAACCGAGCAGTTCTTC. This gives the protein CASSRISETEQFF.

V and J are TRBV5-1 and TRBJ2-3; 10 bases align to TRBD2. Trimming removed 4 bases from V and 2 bases from J; junction bases left unmatched: 4. Germline CDR1 SGHRS, CDR2 YFSETQ. This CDR3 contains 15 residues. The CDR3 sequence is CASSGSGGDTDTQYF. The CDR3 DNA follows: TGCGCCAGCAGCGGGAGCGGGGGGGACACAGATACGCAGTATTTT.